This TCR beta chain was recorded in a study of molecular identifiers for immune sequencing clone quantification. The study's findings and limits: Beyond 20 RNA copies, clones held over 99% of effector molecules, compared with under 1% in naive cells.

The CDR3 spans 12 residues. V lost 2 bases and J lost 10, with 10 bases in between. This clonotype was observed at least ten times. What it recognizes is unknown. TCRdb processed the PCR reads anew with MiXCR; each CDR3 protein has one entry. This sample has about 510,000 distinct CDR3 sequences, with about a fifth found just once. What was sequenced was naive CD8+ T cells from blood, with Jurkat cell RNA spiked in. Subset defined: FACS-sorted CD8+CD4-CCR7+CD45RA+ naive T cells. This chain uses TRBV12-3 or TRBV12-4 with TRBJ2-3, with no clear D. This TCR derives from a human donor in good health. Some libraries in this study had Jurkat cell RNA spiked in. The CDR3 protein is CASSLSVLPQYF. The CDR3 coding sequence is TGTGCCAGCAGTTTATCAGTGTTGCCGCAGTATTTT.